Listed here are 8 T cell receptor beta chains from one sample, sequenced in a study of OX40 agonist ivuxolimab in advanced cancers. The table came from immunoSEQ multiplex PCR; TCRdb's copy has only in-frame clones and leaves some out. The sample consists of more than 35,000 clones, more than 80% of them appearing once. The material sequenced was CD4+ or CD8+ T cells sorted from blood, taken in a trial of the OX40 agonist ivuxolimab. The receptors stem from an adult with an advanced solid tumor such as melanoma, head and neck, liver or kidney cancer.

The chain carries TRBV27 and TRBJ2-7; TRBD2 is a possible D gene (6 bases). This CDR3 contains 14 residues. Germline V gene data show CDR1 as MNHEY and CDR2 as SMNVEV (reference sequence). V lost 2 bases, J lost 2 bases, and 10 bases lay in between. CDR3 residues: CASSLAGRAYEQYF. The CDR3 bases are TGTGCCAGCAGTTTAGCGGGACGGGCCTACGAGCAGTACTTC.

The gene calls are TRBV5-6 and TRBJ1-5, with 7 bases lining up with TRBD1. V shed 0 bases, J shed 4 bases, and the junction held 4 bases outside the gene matches. Germline V lookup: CDR1 SGHDT, CDR2 YYEEEE. The CDR3 is 15 residues long. The CDR3 nucleotides read TGTGCCAGCAGCTTGGAACAGGGGCGTAATCAGCCCCAGCATTTT. Protein product: CASSLEQGRNQPQHF.

The V and J genes are TRBV13 and TRBJ2-7; 10 nucleotides align to TRBD2. CDR1 and CDR2 from the germline V gene are PRHDT and FYEKMQ (reference sequence). This CDR3 has 15 amino acids. Trimming took 5 bases from V and 4 from J; bases not matched to a gene: 8. CDR3 nucleotides: TGTGCCAGCAGCAAAGTAGCGGGAGGAGGGTACGAGCAGTACTTC. It specifies CASSKVAGGGYEQYF. Filled out from reference TRBV13 and TRBJ2-7, the complete variable domain reads AAGVIQSPRHLIKEKRETATLKCYPIPRHDTVYWYQQGPGQDPQFLISFYEKMQSDKGSIPDRFSAQQFSDYHSELNMSSLELGDSALYFCASSKVAGGGYEQYFGPGTRLTVT.

The chain joins TRBV15 to TRBJ2-7; D not resolved. The ends were cut back, 2 bases at V and 3 bases at J, with 8 bases in the middle. The V gene's germline CDR1 is LNHNV and CDR2 YYDKDF (reference sequence). The CDR3 runs 13 residues. CDR3 sequence reads: CATSRPPGYEQYF. DNA of the CDR3: TGTGCCACCAGCAGACCCCCAGGCTACGAGCAGTACTTC.

This clone appeared a single time. V and J are TRBV4-1 and TRBJ2-1; weak D call: TRBD2 (7 bases). CDR1 and CDR2 (germline): MGHRA, YSYEKL. The length of the CDR3 is 14 residues. The V end was cut by 4 bases, the J end by 4 bases, with 11 bases between. Written as DNA, the CDR3 is TGCGCCAGCAGCCCAGGGGAGGGGTACAATGAGCAGTTCTTC. Translation: CASSPGEGYNEQFF.

V gene TRBV6-6 combines with J gene TRBJ1-2; no clear D gene. In germline, CDR1 is MNHNY, CDR2 SVGAGI (reference sequence). CDR3 length equals 14 residues. The V gene lost 4 bases and the J gene lost 8 bases, with 17 bases spanning the gap. CDR3 DNA: TGTGCCAGCAGTTCCATCGACCTCCCGGAAGGCTACACCTTC. This sequence encodes CASSSIDLPEGYTF.

CDR3 sequence reads: CASSYKDTGELFF. The CDR3 coding sequence is TGTGCCAGCTCATACAAGGACACCGGGGAGCTGTTTTTT. The chain joins TRBV18 to TRBJ2-2; D is undetermined. CDR1 KGHSH and CDR2 LQKENI come from the germline V gene. Deletions cut 5 bases from V and 3 bases from J, with 7 bases between. The CDR3 covers 13 residues.

The chain combines TRBV11-2 with TRBJ2-7; no reliable D call. The germline gives CDR1 SGHAT, CDR2 FQNNGV. Trimming took 5 bases from V and 7 from J, leaving 12 bases between them. This CDR3 contains 12 residues. CDR3 coding DNA: TGTGCCAGCAGCCTCCCCCCCCGGGAGCAGTACTTC. As protein: CASSLPPREQYF.